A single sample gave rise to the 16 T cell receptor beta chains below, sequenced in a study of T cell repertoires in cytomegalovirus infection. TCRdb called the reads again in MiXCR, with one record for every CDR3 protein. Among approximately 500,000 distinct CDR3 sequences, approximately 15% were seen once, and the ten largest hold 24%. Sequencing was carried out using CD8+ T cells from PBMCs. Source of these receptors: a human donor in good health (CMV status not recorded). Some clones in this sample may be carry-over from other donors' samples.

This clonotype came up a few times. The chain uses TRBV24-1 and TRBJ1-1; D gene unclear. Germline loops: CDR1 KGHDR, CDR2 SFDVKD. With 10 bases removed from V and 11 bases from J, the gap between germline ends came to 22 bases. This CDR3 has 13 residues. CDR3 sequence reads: CATASRPQRRAFF. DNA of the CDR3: TGTGCCACAGCCTCCCGGCCGCAACGGCGCGCTTTCTTT.

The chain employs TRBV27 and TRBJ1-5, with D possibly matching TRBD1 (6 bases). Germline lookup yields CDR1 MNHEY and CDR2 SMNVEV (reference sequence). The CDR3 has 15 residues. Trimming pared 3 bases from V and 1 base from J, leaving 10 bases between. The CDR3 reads CASSFRGKSNQPQHF. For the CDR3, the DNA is TGTGCCAGCAGTTTTAGGGGGAAAAGCAATCAGCCCCAGCATTTT.

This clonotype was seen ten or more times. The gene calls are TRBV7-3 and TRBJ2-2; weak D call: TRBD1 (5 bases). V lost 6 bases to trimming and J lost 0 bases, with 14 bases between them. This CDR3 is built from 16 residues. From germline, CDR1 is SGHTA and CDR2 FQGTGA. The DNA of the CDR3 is TGTGCCAGCAGTCCAAACTTCAGGGCGAACACCGGGGAGCTGTTTTTT. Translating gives CASSPNFRANTGELFF.

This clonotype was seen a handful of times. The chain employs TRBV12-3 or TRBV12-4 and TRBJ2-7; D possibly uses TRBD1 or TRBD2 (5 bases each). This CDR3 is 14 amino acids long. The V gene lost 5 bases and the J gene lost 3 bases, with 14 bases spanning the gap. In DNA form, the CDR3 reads TGTGCCAGCAGTGGGACCTGGACGGACTACGAGCAGTACTTC. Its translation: CASSGTWTDYEQYF.

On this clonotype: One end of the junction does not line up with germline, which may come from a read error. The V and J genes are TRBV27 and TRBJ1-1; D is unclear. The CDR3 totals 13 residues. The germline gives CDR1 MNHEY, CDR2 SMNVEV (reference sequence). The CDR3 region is CSSSFKENTESFF. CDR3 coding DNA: TGTTCCAGCAGTTTCAAAGAGAACACTGAATCTTTCTTT.

The CDR3 loop reads CASRYTGGGSEKLFF. CDR3 sequence (DNA): TGTGCCAGCAGGTATACAGGGGGCGGATCTGAAAAACTGTTTTTT. The J gene is TRBJ1-4, the V gene TRBV27, with TRBD1 matching over 9 bases. Germline lookup yields CDR1 MNHEY and CDR2 SMNVEV (reference sequence). CDR3 length: 15 amino acids. V dropped 6 bases and J dropped 7; count of bases not matched to a gene: 9.

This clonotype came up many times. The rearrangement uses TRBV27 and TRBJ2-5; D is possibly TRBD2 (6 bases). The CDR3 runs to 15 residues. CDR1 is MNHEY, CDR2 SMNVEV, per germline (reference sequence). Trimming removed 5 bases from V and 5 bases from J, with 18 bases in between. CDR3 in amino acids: CASSPWEGGLETQYF. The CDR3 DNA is TGTGCCAGCAGTCCATGGGAAGGAGGGTTGGAGACCCAGTACTTC.

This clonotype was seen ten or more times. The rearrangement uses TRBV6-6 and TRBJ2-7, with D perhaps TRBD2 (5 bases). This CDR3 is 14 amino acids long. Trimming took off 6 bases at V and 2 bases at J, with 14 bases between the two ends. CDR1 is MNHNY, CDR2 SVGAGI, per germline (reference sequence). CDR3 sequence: CASSGVTSTYEQYF. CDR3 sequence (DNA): TGTGCCAGCAGCGGGGTAACTTCTACCTACGAGCAGTACTTC.

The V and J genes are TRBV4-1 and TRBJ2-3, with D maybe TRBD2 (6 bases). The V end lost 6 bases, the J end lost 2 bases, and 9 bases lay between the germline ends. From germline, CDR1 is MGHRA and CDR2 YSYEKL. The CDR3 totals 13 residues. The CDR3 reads CASRGGDTDTQYF. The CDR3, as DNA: TGCGCCAGCAGGGGCGGGGACACAGATACGCAGTATTTT.

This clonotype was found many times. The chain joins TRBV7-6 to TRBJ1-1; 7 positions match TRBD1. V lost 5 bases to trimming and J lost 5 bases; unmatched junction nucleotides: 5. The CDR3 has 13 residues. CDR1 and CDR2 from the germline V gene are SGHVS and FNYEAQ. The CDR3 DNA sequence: TGTGCCAGCAGCCCAGGGGGGGGGACTGAAGCTTTCTTT. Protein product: CASSPGGGTEAFF.

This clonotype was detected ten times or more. The CDR3 reads CASSNLLGQANPYEQYF. The CDR3, as DNA: TGTGCCAGTAGTAATCTACTGGGACAGGCAAATCCTTACGAGCAGTACTTC. This chain joins TRBV19 and TRBJ2-7, with 8 bases matching TRBD1. The CDR3 length is 17 residues. CDR1 LNHDA and CDR2 SQIVND come from the germline V gene (reference sequence). With 4 bases clipped from V and 4 bases from J, the junction kept 15 bases outside the gene matches.

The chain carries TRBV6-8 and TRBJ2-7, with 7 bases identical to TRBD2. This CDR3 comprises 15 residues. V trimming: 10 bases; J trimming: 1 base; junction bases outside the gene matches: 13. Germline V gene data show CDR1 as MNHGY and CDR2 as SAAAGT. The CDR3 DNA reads TGTGCCATCCTGGACCGGGACTACCTATCCTACGAGCAGTACTTC. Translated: CAILDRDYLSYEQYF.

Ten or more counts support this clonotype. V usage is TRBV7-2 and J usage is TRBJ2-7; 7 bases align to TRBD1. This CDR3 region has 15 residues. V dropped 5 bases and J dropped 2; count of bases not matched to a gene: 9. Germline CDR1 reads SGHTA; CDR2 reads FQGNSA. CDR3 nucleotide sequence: TGTGCCAGCAGCCCCGCGACAGGGCCGGCCTACGAGCAGTACTTC. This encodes CASSPATGPAYEQYF.

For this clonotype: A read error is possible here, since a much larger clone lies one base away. DNA of the CDR3: TGTGCCAGCAGCTTACCGGGACAGGTTATGAACTTC. Residues: CASSLPGQVMNF. This chain connects TRBV7-3 to TRBJ2-4; 8 nucleotides match TRBD1. The germline V gene encodes CDR1 SGHTA and CDR2 FQGTGA. This CDR3 has 12 amino acids. The full variable domain, completed using reference TRBV7-3 and TRBJ2-4, is GAGVSQTPSNKVTEKGKYVELRCDPISGHTALYWYRQSLGQGPEFLIYFQGTGAADDSGLPNDRFFAVRPEGSVSTLKIQRTERGDSAVYLCASSLPGQVMNFGAGTRLSVL.

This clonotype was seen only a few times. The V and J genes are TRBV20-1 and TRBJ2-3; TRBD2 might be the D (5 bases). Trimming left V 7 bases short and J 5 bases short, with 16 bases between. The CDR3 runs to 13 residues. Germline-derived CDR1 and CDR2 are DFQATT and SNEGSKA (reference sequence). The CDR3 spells CSVSPSAGDTQYF. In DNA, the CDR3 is TGCAGTGTTTCCCCTTCCGCGGGAGATACGCAGTATTTT.

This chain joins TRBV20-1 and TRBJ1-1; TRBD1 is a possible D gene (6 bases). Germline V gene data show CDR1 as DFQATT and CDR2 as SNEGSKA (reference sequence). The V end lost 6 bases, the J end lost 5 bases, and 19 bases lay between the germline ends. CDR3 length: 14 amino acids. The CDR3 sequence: CSARRAGGNTEAFF. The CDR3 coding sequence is TGCAGTGCCAGACGGGCTGGGGGCAATACTGAAGCTTTCTTT.